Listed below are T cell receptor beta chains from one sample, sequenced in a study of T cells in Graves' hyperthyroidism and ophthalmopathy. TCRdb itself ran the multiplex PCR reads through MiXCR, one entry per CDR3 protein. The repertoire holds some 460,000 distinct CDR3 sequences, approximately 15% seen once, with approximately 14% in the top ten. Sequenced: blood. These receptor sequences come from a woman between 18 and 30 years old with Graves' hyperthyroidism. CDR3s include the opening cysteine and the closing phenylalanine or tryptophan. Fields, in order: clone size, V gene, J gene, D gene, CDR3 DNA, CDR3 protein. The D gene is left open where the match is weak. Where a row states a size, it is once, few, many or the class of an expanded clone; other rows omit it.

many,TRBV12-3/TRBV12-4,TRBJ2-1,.,TGTGCCAGCAGGGGTGAGACCTCCTACAATGAGCAGTTCTTC,CASRGETSYNEQFF
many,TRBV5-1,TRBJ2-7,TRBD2,TGCGCCAGCAGCTTCCCCGGGAGGGAGTCCTACGAGCAGTACTTC,CASSFPGRESYEQYF
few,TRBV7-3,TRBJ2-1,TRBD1,TGTGCCAGCAGCGCCGGCAGGGGGAATGAGCAGTTCTTC,CASSAGRGNEQFF
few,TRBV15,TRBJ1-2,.,TGTGCCACCAGCAGAGATAACACGGTGGGGGGCTACACCTTC,CATSRDNTVGGYTF
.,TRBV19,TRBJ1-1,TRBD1,TGTGCCACCCAGGACAGGGGGCGCGCTGAAGCTTTCTTT,CATQDRGRAEAFF
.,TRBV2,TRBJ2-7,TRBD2,TGTGCCTGGAGGGCGGGAGGAGGGTACGAGCAGTACTTC,CAWRAGGGYEQYF
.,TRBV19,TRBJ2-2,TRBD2,TGTGCCAGTAGTAAACTAGCGGGAGTCACCTTCACCGGGGAGCTGTTTTTT,CASSKLAGVTFTGELFF
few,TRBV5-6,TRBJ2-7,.,TGTGCCAGCAGCGGAGGGACCTACGGGCCGAACGAGCAGTACTTC,CASSGGTYGPNEQYF
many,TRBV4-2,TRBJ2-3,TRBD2,TGTGCCAGCAGCCAAGATATCCAGCGGGGGAACACAGATACGCAGTATTTT,CASSQDIQRGNTDTQYF
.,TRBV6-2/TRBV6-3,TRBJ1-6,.,TGTGCCAGCAGAGACCCCGGCGGGACTTCACCCCTCCACTTT,CASRDPGGTSPLHF
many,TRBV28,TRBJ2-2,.,TGTGCCAGCAGGTACTTCGGGGCCGCGAACACCGGGGAGCTGTTTTTT,CASRYFGAANTGELFF
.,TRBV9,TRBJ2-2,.,TGTGCCAGCAGCGTAGCTCGGGGCAACACCGGGGAGCTGTTTTTT,CASSVARGNTGELFF